The 27 T cell receptor beta chains below come from one sample, sequenced in a study of cytomegalovirus exposure and HLA in healthy donors (dated 2017 in TCRdb). The method was the immunoSEQ multiplex PCR assay. For the multiplex PCR, a mixture combining 60 forward primers for TCR Vbeta segments and 13 reverse primers for TCR Jbeta segments was used. TCRdb carries this immuneACCESS record with in-frame sequences only. Its versions omit some clonotypes, under half of them owing to an unresolved V gene in the studies checked, with the rest unexplained. This sample comprises over 120,000 clones, around 84% of them detected only once. The leading ten clones occupy over 2% of the sample. Sequenced: PBMCs. These receptor sequences come from a man in his fifties or sixties in good health and CMV-seronegative.

The rearrangement joins TRBV7-2 to TRBJ1-1; 9 bases are a match to TRBD1. The CDR3 is 15 residues long. Germline lookup yields CDR1 SGHTA and CDR2 FQGNSA. J lost 11 bases, V lost 3 bases, and 13 bases had no gene match. The CDR3 DNA reads TGTGCCAGCAGCTTGGCTAGAATAGTACAGGGGGCCGCTTTCTTT. This translates into CASSLARIVQGAAFF.

The rearrangement links TRBV27 to TRBJ2-3; D remains ambiguous. This CDR3 contains 13 residues. CDR1 and CDR2 (germline): MNHEY, SMNVEV (reference sequence). Trimming left V 5 bases short and J 1 base short, with 7 bases between. DNA for the CDR3: TGTGCCAGCAGTGCGCTCGGCACAGATACGCAGTATTTT. Translated, it gives CASSALGTDTQYF.

For the CDR3, the DNA is TGTGCCAGCAGCGTAGATTGGAGGGGGGGGCAAAATGAGCAGTTCTTC. The encoded protein is CASSVDWRGGQNEQFF. The chain is built from TRBV9 and TRBJ2-1, with D tentatively TRBD2 (7 bases). The CDR3 loop spans 16 amino acids. The germline V gene has CDR1 SGDLS and CDR2 YYNGEE. Trimming took 0 bases from V and 7 from J, leaving 17 bases between them.

The rearrangement uses TRBV27 and TRBJ2-7; 11 bases line up with TRBD2. Germline trimming cut 8 bases from V and 3 bases from J; bases unmatched to any gene: 3. Germline V CDR1 and CDR2: MNHEY, SMNVEV (reference sequence). This CDR3 is 13 amino acids long. CDR3: CASALAGGYEQYF. DNA for the CDR3: TGTGCCAGCGCCCTAGCGGGAGGCTACGAGCAGTACTTC.

The chain has TRBV6-1 and TRBJ1-1; 9 positions match TRBD1. Germline values: CDR1 MNHNS, CDR2 SASEGT. Trimming at V came to 6 bases and at J to 5 bases, leaving 7 bases not matched to a gene. This CDR3 is 14 amino acids long. The CDR3 sequence: CASRDRGLDTEAFF. The CDR3 bases are TGTGCCAGCAGGGACAGGGGATTAGATACTGAAGCTTTCTTT.

On this clone: A much more abundant neighbour one base away suggests this may be a read error. The V call is TRBV4-1, the J call TRBJ2-7; 9 bases are shared with TRBD1. V dropped 5 bases and J dropped 3; count of bases not matched to a gene: 2. The CDR3 is 13 residues long. Germline V gene lookup returns CDR1 MGHRA and CDR2 YSYEKL. The chain's CDR3 is CASSLGQGYEQYF. The CDR3 coding sequence is TGCGCCAGCAGCTTGGGACAGGGCTACGAGCAGTACTTC.

This clone was picked up a small number of times. Here the CDR3 DNA reads TGTGCCAGTAGCCGACAGGGCCCCTTTGGCTACACCTTC. It codes for CASSRQGPFGYTF. This chain connects TRBV19 to TRBJ1-2; TRBD1 agrees at 7 bases. J lost 7 bases, V lost 6 bases, and 8 bases had no gene match. From germline, CDR1 is LNHDA and CDR2 SQIVND (reference sequence). The CDR3 runs to 13 residues.

This chain joins TRBV19 and TRBJ1-5, with 7 nucleotides matching TRBD1. This CDR3 comprises 15 residues. V gave up 6 bases and J gave up 2 bases; unmatched junction bases: 7. Germline V lookup: CDR1 LNHDA, CDR2 SQIVND (reference sequence). DNA of the CDR3: TGTGCCAGTAGCGATACAGGGGTTGGCAATCAGCCCCAGCATTTT. It yields the protein CASSDTGVGNQPQHF.

DNA for the CDR3: TGTGCCAGTAGCCCCTCCGGGACAGGGGGTTTCTATGGCTACACCTTC. Translation: CASSPSGTGGFYGYTF. The J gene is TRBJ1-2, the V gene TRBV19; TRBD1 agrees at 11 bases. The germline V gene has CDR1 LNHDA and CDR2 SQIVND (reference sequence). Germline trimming cut 6 bases from V and 4 bases from J; bases unmatched to any gene: 10. The CDR3 covers 16 residues.

This chain joins TRBV4-2 and TRBJ1-1; D not resolved. The CDR3 spans 13 residues. V was cut by 0 bases and J by 7 bases, with 9 bases left in between. The germline V gene encodes CDR1 LGHNA and CDR2 YNFKEQ. CDR3 nucleotide sequence: TGTGCCAGCAGCCAAGACGACAACGGTGAAGCTTTCTTT. It codes for CASSQDDNGEAFF.

A few counts support this clone. The chain links TRBV6-1 to TRBJ1-4; D is unresolved. The ends were cut back, 7 bases at V and 8 bases at J, with 8 bases in the middle. This CDR3 has 11 residues. Germline CDR1 is MNHNS and CDR2 is SASEGT. In nucleotides, the CDR3 is TGTGCCAGCAAATTGAGGGAAAAACTGTTTTTT. Its translation: CASKLREKLFF.

Concerning this clone: A junction end diverges from the germline sequence, so it may reflect a read error. This chain uses TRBV7-6 with TRBJ2-7, with 9 bases that match TRBD2. The CDR3 loop spans 12 amino acids. Germline CDR1 reads SGHVS; CDR2 reads FNYEAQ. CDR3 coding DNA: TGTGCCAGCAGCTTAGGACTAGCGGTTGAATTCTTC. This translates into CASSLGLAVEFF.

This clone was counted only a few times. This chain links TRBV6-4 with TRBJ2-2; 11 nucleotides align to TRBD1. The CDR3 sequence is 15 residues long. The germline V gene encodes CDR1 MRHNA and CDR2 SNTAGT. V trimming: 5 bases; J trimming: 6 bases; junction bases outside the gene matches: 5. The CDR3 region has the DNA TGTGCCAGCAGTCCCGGACAGGGGGCTGCCGGGGAGCTGTTTTTT. Translated: CASSPGQGAAGELFF.

This CDR3 reads CASSLGQGNNEQFF. The CDR3 nucleotides are TGTGCCAGCAGCTTGGGGCAGGGGAACAATGAGCAGTTCTTC. This chain links TRBV5-4 with TRBJ2-1; TRBD1 is a possible D gene (6 bases). Germline V gives CDR1 SGHNT, CDR2 YYREEE (reference sequence). V was pared by 0 bases and J by 5 bases, with 9 bases between. The CDR3 has 14 residues.

The rearrangement links TRBV6-5 to TRBJ2-7, with a weak D call TRBD2 (5 bases). The CDR3 extends over 14 amino acids. The germline V and J ends were trimmed by 2 bases and 6 bases, with 14 bases remaining between them. The V gene's germline CDR1 is MNHEY and CDR2 SVGAGI. CDR3 region: CASSYGAGISEQYF. DNA for the CDR3: TGTGCCAGCAGTTACGGCGCGGGTATAAGCGAGCAGTACTTC.

The rearrangement links TRBV30 to TRBJ1-5; 7 bases fit TRBD1. CDR3 length: 13 amino acids. Germline assignment: CDR1 GTSNPN and CDR2 SVGIG (reference sequence). Losses at the gene ends were 2 bases for V and 4 bases for J; bases not matched to a gene: 2. CDR3 nucleotides: TGTGCCTGGAGTACAGGGGCAAATCAGCCCCAGCATTTT. Residues: CAWSTGANQPQHF. The entire variable domain, with the rest obtained from reference TRBV30 and TRBJ1-5, is as follows: SQTIHQWPATLVQPVGSPLSLECTVEGTSNPNLYWYRQAAGRGLQLLFYSVGIGQISSEVPQNLSASRPQDRQFILSSKKLLLSDSGFYLCAWSTGANQPQHFGDGTRLSIL.

Written as DNA, the CDR3 is TGCGCCAGCAGTGAGGACAGCTTGAACACTGAAGCTTTCTTT. This encodes CASSEDSLNTEAFF. The chain recombines TRBV10-1 with TRBJ1-1; possibly TRBD1 for D (5 bases). The CDR3 sequence is 14 residues long. Germline V gives CDR1 WNHNN, CDR2 SYGVQD (reference sequence). The ends were cut back, 2 bases at V and 0 bases at J, with 7 bases in the middle.

J is TRBJ2-1 and V is TRBV4-2, with D possibly being TRBD2 (6 bases). Germline V CDR1 and CDR2: LGHNA, YNFKEQ. This CDR3 contains 16 residues. The V gene lost 4 bases and the J gene lost 4 bases, with 17 bases spanning the gap. CDR3 in amino acids: CASSLAAGRTYNEQFF. As DNA, the CDR3 is TGTGCCAGCAGCCTGGCTGCAGGGAGGACTTACAATGAGCAGTTCTTC.

This chain joins TRBV6-5 and TRBJ2-2, with 7 bases matching TRBD2. CDR3 length equals 15 residues. The ends lost 11 bases at V and 4 bases at J; junction bases unmatched: 13. Germline CDR1 and CDR2: MNHEY and SVGAGI. The CDR3: CAAAQGGWATGELFF. In DNA form, the CDR3 reads TGTGCCGCCGCTCAGGGAGGGTGGGCCACCGGGGAGCTGTTTTTT.

The V call is TRBV30, the J call TRBJ1-1; TRBD1 might be the D (5 bases). The CDR3 is made up of 13 amino acids. Germline V gene data show CDR1 as GTSNPN and CDR2 as SVGIG (reference sequence). The V end was cut by 2 bases, the J end by 6 bases, with 13 bases between. DNA of the CDR3: TGTGCCTGGAGTTCCGGGGGAAACTCTGAAGCTTTCTTT. As protein: CAWSSGGNSEAFF.

The rearrangement uses TRBV4-1 and TRBJ2-5; no clear D gene. CDR1 and CDR2 (germline): MGHRA, YSYEKL. The CDR3 runs to 14 residues. The ends were cut back, 1 base at V and 5 bases at J, with 11 bases in the middle. This CDR3 is CASSQAAGSETQYF. The CDR3 region has the DNA TGCGCCAGCAGCCAAGCGGCCGGGTCGGAGACCCAGTACTTC.

This chain links TRBV30 with TRBJ2-7; a possible D gene is TRBD1 (6 bases). Trimming pared 2 bases from V and 2 bases from J, leaving 7 bases between. Per germline, CDR1 GTSNPN and CDR2 SVGIG (reference sequence). The CDR3 is made up of 12 amino acids. The CDR3 here is CAWSRQAYEQYF. The DNA of the CDR3 is TGTGCCTGGAGTAGACAGGCCTACGAGCAGTACTTC.

This sequence joins TRBV2 and TRBJ2-5; 11 nucleotides match TRBD2. The V gene end was trimmed by 6 bases and the J gene end by 5 bases; junction bases not matched to a gene: 11. Germline-derived CDR1 and CDR2 are SNHLY and FYNNEI. The CDR3 has 16 residues. This CDR3 is CASSRISGRALETQYF. For the CDR3, the DNA is TGTGCCAGCAGCCGAATTAGCGGGAGGGCCCTCGAGACCCAGTACTTC.

The V gene is TRBV19, the J gene TRBJ2-6, with TRBD1 matching over 7 bases. This CDR3 spans 16 amino acids. V shed 4 bases and J 4 bases; nucleotides not matched to a gene: 7. Germline CDR1 is LNHDA and CDR2 is SQIVND (reference sequence). CDR3 in DNA: TGTGCCAGTAGTACCCGACAGGGCGTCGGGGCCAACGTCCTGACTTTC. Amino acids: CASSTRQGVGANVLTF.

J is TRBJ2-3 and V is TRBV30; the match to TRBD1 covers 8 bases. This CDR3 spans 14 amino acids. With 2 bases clipped from V and 1 base from J, the junction kept 2 bases outside the gene matches. CDR1 is GTSNPN, CDR2 SVGIG, per germline (reference sequence). The CDR3 here is CAWSLTGGTDTQYF. For the CDR3, the DNA is TGTGCCTGGAGTTTGACAGGGGGCACAGATACGCAGTATTTT.

A few counts support this clone. V gene TRBV28 combines with J gene TRBJ2-7; weak D call: TRBD2 (6 bases). The germline V gene has CDR1 MDHEN and CDR2 SYDVKM. V dropped 3 bases and J dropped 2 bases, with 11 bases sitting between them. The CDR3 contains 14 residues. The CDR3: CASSFAGPPYEQYF. CDR3 coding DNA: TGTGCCAGCAGTTTTGCGGGGCCCCCCTACGAGCAGTACTTC.

The chain links TRBV4-1 to TRBJ1-1; D possibly corresponds to TRBD1 (6 bases). This CDR3 has 18 residues. Trimming cost V 10 bases and J 0 bases, with 27 bases left between them. Germline CDR1 MGHRA, CDR2 YSYEKL. CDR3: CATRPRLGPAGVNTEAFF. Here the CDR3 DNA reads TGCGCCACTCGACCTCGATTGGGCCCCGCAGGGGTGAACACTGAAGCTTTCTTT.